A single sample is the source of the 6 T cell receptor beta chains below, sequenced in a study of T cell responses to AZD1222 COVID-19 vaccine. The repertoire was sequenced with immunoSEQ multiplex PCR; TCRdb's copy has only in-frame clones and lacks some. This sample yields roughly 51,000 clones, of which more than 80% are seen a single time; roughly 15% belongs to the top ten. The specimen comprised peripheral blood, sampled 28 days after the second AZD1222 dose. These receptors were taken from an adult who received the AZD1222 COVID-19 vaccine.

This chain joins TRBV28 and TRBJ1-2, with 8 bases that match TRBD1. The length of the CDR3 is 15 residues. The V and J ends lost 4 bases and 2 bases, in that order; junction bases with no gene match: 6. The germline CDR1 and CDR2 sequences are MDHEN and SYDVKM. In DNA, the CDR3 is TGTGCCAGCAGTTCCGACAGGGGTCAGAACTATGGCTACACCTTC. Translated: CASSSDRGQNYGYTF.

This clone appeared a few times. The V gene is TRBV6-1, the J gene TRBJ2-1; 8 nucleotides align to TRBD2. Per germline, CDR1 MNHNS and CDR2 SASEGT. V was pared by 3 bases and J by 2 bases, with 6 bases of the junction left unmatched. This CDR3 contains 16 residues. CDR3 DNA sequence: TGTGCCAGCAGTGACGCTACTAGCGGTACCTACAATGAGCAGTTCTTC. Amino acids: CASSDATSGTYNEQFF.

The chain recombines TRBV30 with TRBJ2-2; weak D call: TRBD2 (6 bases). V lost 0 bases, J lost 4 bases, and 12 bases lay in between. CDR1 GTSNPN and CDR2 SVGIG come from the germline V gene (reference sequence). The CDR3 spans 15 residues. CDR3 DNA sequence: TGTGCCTGGAGTGTTGGAGGGATGGCCACCGGGGAGCTGTTTTTT. Its protein is CAWSVGGMATGELFF.

This clone showed up just a few times. This chain connects TRBV7-8 to TRBJ2-7; 10 nucleotides agree with TRBD2. The CDR3 sequence is 16 residues long. Germline lookup yields CDR1 SGHVS and CDR2 FQNEAQ. V dropped 1 base and J dropped 5; count of bases not matched to a gene: 8. The CDR3 DNA reads TGTGCCAGCAGCTTAGACCCTAGCGGGAGAGGCCACGAGCAGTACTTC. Residues: CASSLDPSGRGHEQYF.

This clone was picked up a small number of times. The chain uses TRBV4-2 and TRBJ1-5, with TRBD1 matching 9 bases. CDR1 LGHNA and CDR2 YNFKEQ come from the germline V gene. The CDR3 runs 17 residues. V trimming: 0 bases; J trimming: 4 bases; junction bases outside the gene matches: 7. CDR3 DNA: TGTGCCAGCAGCCAAGAAAGGGAAGACAGGGGGAATCAGCCCCAGCATTTT. It yields the protein CASSQEREDRGNQPQHF.

The chain links TRBV6-1 to TRBJ2-3; D ambiguous. V lost 2 bases, J lost 3 bases, and 9 bases lay in between. CDR1 MNHNS and CDR2 SASEGT come from the germline V gene. CDR3 length equals 14 residues. The CDR3 nucleotides are TGTGCCAGCAGTGAAAGGGCACAGACAGATACGCAGTATTTT. This sequence encodes CASSERAQTDTQYF.